Sequencing of this TCR beta chain was carried out in a study of cytomegalovirus exposure and HLA in healthy donors. PCR used 60 Vbeta primers and 13 Jbeta primers. Produced via immunoSEQ multiplex PCR; TCRdb's table is partial and in-frame only. The repertoire holds roughly 150,000 clones, with roughly four fifths as singletons. Germline V gene lookup returns CDR1 LNHDA and CDR2 SQIVND (reference sequence). CDR3 length equals 16 residues. The J segment lost 2 bases and the V segment lost 7 bases, leaving 12 bases of the junction unmatched. General study results and limits: TCR beta chains associated with HLA were, in a later analysis, more clonally expanded than equally common others. Researchers catalogued approximately 170 TCR beta chains as cytomegalovirus-associated. Sequence variants that were highly shared formed a cluster that was likely a sequencing artifact.

Regarding this clone: Its matching antigen is unknown.

The sample consisted of PBMCs. This TCR came from a man in his forties in good health and CMV-seronegative. The V gene is TRBV19, the J gene TRBJ2-7, with TRBD1 matching 9 bases. CDR3 DNA sequence: TGTGCCAGTACCCTCAGGGGCGGGACAGGGACCTACGAGCAGTACTTC. As protein: CASTLRGGTGTYEQYF.